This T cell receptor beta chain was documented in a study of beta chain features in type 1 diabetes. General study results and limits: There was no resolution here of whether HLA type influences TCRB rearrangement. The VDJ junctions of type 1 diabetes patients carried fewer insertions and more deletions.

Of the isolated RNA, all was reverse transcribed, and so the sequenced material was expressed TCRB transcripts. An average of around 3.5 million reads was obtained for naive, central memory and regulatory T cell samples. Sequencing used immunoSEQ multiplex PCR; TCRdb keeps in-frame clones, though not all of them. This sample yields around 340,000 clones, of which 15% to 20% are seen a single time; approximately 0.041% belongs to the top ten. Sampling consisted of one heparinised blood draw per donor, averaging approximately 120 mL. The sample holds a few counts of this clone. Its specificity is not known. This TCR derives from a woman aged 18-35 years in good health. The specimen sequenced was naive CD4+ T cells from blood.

The CDR3 bases are TGTGCCAGCAGCTTTCAGGCCCAAGAGACCCAGTACTTC. Protein sequence: CASSFQAQETQYF. The chain carries TRBV7-9 and TRBJ2-5, with D uncertain. The CDR3 loop spans 13 amino acids. Germline lookup yields CDR1 SEHNR and CDR2 FQNEAQ (reference sequence). V lost 3 bases to trimming and J lost 1 base, with 6 bases between them.